What follows are 20 T cell receptor beta chains derived from one specimen sequenced in a study of T cell clonotyping in hematopoietic cell transplantation. TCRdb's copy holds only in-frame clones and misses some; the assay was immunoSEQ multiplex PCR. The sample consists of about 28,000 clones, 82% of them appearing once. Time point of the sample: recipient sample about 28 days before transplant, after cytoreduction. The sample here was peripheral blood mononuclear cells, taken before stem cell transplant. Receptors were obtained from a man in his forties with acute myeloid leukemia. Some clones in this sample may be carry-over from other donors' samples.

The V and J genes are TRBV5-4 and TRBJ1-6; 10 bases agree with TRBD1. CDR1 SGHNT and CDR2 YYREEE come from the germline V gene (reference sequence). Losses at the gene ends were 2 bases for V and 8 bases for J; bases not matched to a gene: 4. This CDR3 spans 15 amino acids. CDR3 DNA sequence: TGTGCCAGCAGCTTCACCGGGACAGGGGATTCACCCCTCCACTTT. The encoded protein is CASSFTGTGDSPLHF.

The CDR3 bases are TGTGCCAGCTCCCGGGACAGGGCCGGCTCCTACGAGCAGTACTTC. Encoded protein: CASSRDRAGSYEQYF. The chain joins TRBV18 to TRBJ2-7, with TRBD1 identical over 9 bases. The CDR3 runs to 15 residues. The trim removed 6 bases at V and 0 bases at J, leaving 6 bases unmatched. Looked up from germline, CDR1 is KGHSH and CDR2 is LQKENI.

The table lists this clone with a few counts. The V gene is TRBV28, the J gene TRBJ1-4; D not resolved. V was clipped by 3 bases and J by 8 bases, with 13 bases between them. Germline CDR1 and CDR2: MDHEN and SYDVKM. This CDR3 is 14 amino acids long. As DNA, the CDR3 is TGTGCCAGCAGTTTTCGGTGGGGTAGGGAAAAACTGTTTTTT. It translates to CASSFRWGREKLFF. The full variable domain, completed using reference TRBV28 and TRBJ1-4, is DVKVTQSSRYLVKRTGEKVFLECVQDMDHENMFWYRQDPGLGLRLIYFSYDVKMKEKGDIPEGYSVSREKKERFSLILESASTNQTSMYLCASSFRWGREKLFFGSGTQLSVL.

The rearrangement uses TRBV6-6 and TRBJ1-2, with D tentatively TRBD1 (6 bases). V gave up 4 bases and J gave up 4 bases, with 19 bases separating them. Germline CDR1 MNHNY, CDR2 SVGAGI (reference sequence). This CDR3 has 16 amino acids. The CDR3 coding sequence is TGTGCCAGCAGTTCCGGGACGACAAGGGGGTTCTATGGCTACACCTTC. Translated: CASSSGTTRGFYGYTF.

The chain links TRBV5-4 to TRBJ1-2, with D perhaps matching TRBD1 (5 bases). CDR3 length: 16 amino acids. Germline-derived CDR1 and CDR2 are SGHNT and YYREEE (reference sequence). With 0 bases removed from V and 3 bases from J, the gap between germline ends came to 15 bases. CDR3: CASSLAPGPGDYGYTF. The CDR3 DNA follows: TGTGCCAGCAGCTTGGCCCCAGGGCCTGGGGACTATGGCTACACCTTC.

The rearrangement links TRBV2 to TRBJ1-4; D gene unclear. V was cut by 7 bases and J by 8 bases, with 17 bases left in between. Germline CDR1 SNHLY, CDR2 FYNNEI. CDR3 length: 14 amino acids. The CDR3 DNA is TGTGCCAGCAAAGTAATCCGCAGTGGAGAAAAACTGTTTTTT. Amino acid sequence: CASKVIRSGEKLFF.

J is TRBJ1-3 and V is TRBV4-3, with D possibly TRBD1 on 5 matching bases. The V gene lost 2 bases and the J gene lost 0 bases, with 8 bases spanning the gap. This CDR3 is 15 amino acids long. Germline assignment: CDR1 LGHNA and CDR2 YSLEER. CDR3 nucleotide sequence: TGCGCCAGCAGCCAATTCAGGGCCTCTGGAAACACCATATATTTT. Amino acid sequence: CASSQFRASGNTIYF.

V is TRBV29-1 and J is TRBJ2-5, with unresolved D. The germline V and J ends were trimmed by 3 bases and 5 bases, with 4 bases remaining between them. The CDR3 totals 10 residues. Per the germline V gene, CDR1 is SQVTM and CDR2 is ANQGSEA. This CDR3 is CSVEGETQYF. The DNA of the CDR3 is TGCAGCGTTGAGGGCGAGACCCAGTACTTC.

The chain uses TRBV5-1 and TRBJ1-1; D may be TRBD1 (5 bases). Germline values: CDR1 SGHRS, CDR2 YFSETQ. There are 13 residues in the CDR3. CDR3 sequence reads: CASRTRTNTEAFF. The CDR3 nucleotides read TGCGCTTCCAGGACGAGGACAAACACTGAAGCTTTCTTT.

The CDR3 DNA sequence: TGTGCCAGCAGCTTACTTGGGACAGGGGTCAGCTATGGCTACACCTTC. Its protein is CASSLLGTGVSYGYTF. The chain uses TRBV7-9 and TRBJ1-2; 10 bases match TRBD1. CDR1 is SEHNR, CDR2 FQNEAQ, per germline (reference sequence). V dropped 2 bases and J dropped 4; count of bases not matched to a gene: 7. The CDR3 has 16 residues.

J is TRBJ2-5 and V is TRBV5-4; 10 nucleotides line up with TRBD2. The CDR3 has 15 amino acids. The V gene's germline CDR1 is SGHNT and CDR2 YYREEE (reference sequence). With V trimmed by 3 bases and J by 4 bases, 6 bases remained unmatched. The CDR3 sequence: CASSSLIAGGETQYF. The CDR3 nucleotides are TGTGCCAGCAGCTCGTTAATAGCGGGAGGAGAGACCCAGTACTTC.

The J gene is TRBJ2-1, the V gene TRBV6-1, with D tentatively TRBD2 (7 bases). Germline loops: CDR1 MNHNS, CDR2 SASEGT. The CDR3 runs 16 residues. The V end lost 4 bases, the J end lost 3 bases, and 16 bases lay between the germline ends. The CDR3 sequence is CASSVGGARIYNEQFF. The DNA of the CDR3 is TGTGCCAGCAGTGTAGGGGGGGCGAGAATCTACAATGAGCAGTTCTTC.

V usage is TRBV6-4 and J usage is TRBJ1-4; D unclear. Germline-derived CDR1 and CDR2 are MRHNA and SNTAGT. The length of the CDR3 is 14 residues. The V end was cut by 4 bases, the J end by 8 bases, with 14 bases between. The CDR3 bases are TGTGCCAGCAGTGTGCTGAACGGAGAGGAAAAACTGTTTTTT. This codes for CASSVLNGEEKLFF.

The CDR3: CASSRFTANYGYTF. Written as DNA, the CDR3 is TGTGCCAGCAGCCGATTTACAGCTAACTATGGCTACACCTTC. V usage is TRBV9 and J usage is TRBJ1-2; D remains ambiguous. Per germline, CDR1 SGDLS and CDR2 YYNGEE. V gave up 4 bases and J gave up 0 bases, with 10 bases separating them. The CDR3 extends over 14 amino acids.

The chain uses TRBV29-1 and TRBJ1-1; 7 bases fit TRBD1. CDR3 size: 13 residues. CDR1 is SQVTM and CDR2 is ANQGSEA in the germline V gene. Unmatched junction bases numbered 11, after V lost 7 bases and J lost 6 bases. CDR3: CSGRQGSIPEAFF. The CDR3 DNA reads TGCAGCGGTAGACAGGGCTCGATACCTGAAGCTTTCTTT. The full variable domain, with the rest looked up from reference TRBV29-1 and TRBJ1-1, is SAVISQKPSRDICQRGTSLTIQCQVDSQVTMMFWYRQQPGQSLTLIATANQGSEATYESGFVIDKFPISRPNLTFSTLTVSNMSPEDSSIYLCSGRQGSIPEAFFGQGTRLTVV.

The chain uses TRBV6-5 and TRBJ2-7; perhaps TRBD2 as D (6 bases). The CDR3 is 12 amino acids. V gave up 6 bases and J gave up 5 bases, with 11 bases separating them. CDR1 MNHEY and CDR2 SVGAGI come from the germline V gene. DNA for the CDR3: TGTGCCAGCAGGGGGCCGGGGGACGAGCAGTACTTC. Protein product: CASRGPGDEQYF.

This chain connects TRBV2 to TRBJ1-5; no clear D gene. The CDR3 runs to 14 residues. Germline V gene data show CDR1 as SNHLY and CDR2 as FYNNEI. V was clipped by 6 bases and J by 0 bases, with 9 bases between them. For the CDR3, the DNA is TGTGCCAGCAGACTAGGCCTTAGCAATCAGCCCCAGCATTTT. Protein product: CASRLGLSNQPQHF.

CDR3 bases: TGTGCCAGCAGCACGGGGACAGACTACGAGCAGTACTTC. Its translation: CASSTGTDYEQYF. This rearrangement joins TRBV5-8 to TRBJ2-7, with 7 bases matching TRBD1. V shed 4 bases, J shed 3 bases, and the junction held 4 bases outside the gene matches. The CDR3 spans 13 residues. Per germline, CDR1 SGHTS and CDR2 YDEGEE.

V usage is TRBV7-2 and J usage is TRBJ2-5, with 14 positions matching TRBD2. The V gene end was trimmed by 3 bases and the J gene end by 1 base; junction bases not matched to a gene: 1. This CDR3 spans 16 amino acids. Germline V CDR1 and CDR2: SGHTA, FQGNSA. CDR3 region: CASSLGTSGGQETQYF. The CDR3 DNA reads TGTGCCAGCAGCTTGGGGACTAGCGGGGGCCAAGAGACCCAGTACTTC.

This sequence joins TRBV25-1 and TRBJ1-5; 9 nucleotides line up with TRBD1. Germline-derived CDR1 and CDR2 are MGHDK and SYGVNS. The CDR3 runs to 15 residues. With V trimmed by 3 bases and J by 1 base, 1 base remained unmatched. The chain's CDR3 is CASSEDRGSNQPQHF. For the CDR3, the DNA is TGTGCCAGCAGTGAGGACAGGGGCAGCAATCAGCCCCAGCATTTT.